The sequence of this T cell receptor beta chain was determined in a study of cytomegalovirus exposure and HLA in healthy donors. The study, taken as a whole, reports: Clusters of TCRs from the first cohort tended to co-occur in the roughly 120 validation repertoires (as a later analysis found).

In the case of this clone: Its specificity is not known.

CDR1 GTSNPN and CDR2 SVGIG come from the germline V gene (reference sequence). The V end was cut by 1 base, the J end by 0 bases, with 9 bases between. The CDR3 is made up of 15 amino acids. Sequenced by immunoSEQ multiplex PCR; TCRdb stores in-frame clones only, minus some. The sample lists some 150,000 clones, roughly 89% occurring once. Sequencing input: PBMCs. The rearrangement links TRBV30 to TRBJ1-4; TRBD1 is a possible D gene (6 bases). The sequence was obtained from a woman aged 18-29 years in good health and CMV-seropositive. CDR3 loop: CAWSGGQATNEKLFF. The CDR3 DNA reads as TGTGCCTGGAGTGGGGGACAAGCAACTAATGAAAAACTGTTTTTT.